The T cell receptor (beta chain) described here comes from a study of T cells in Graves' hyperthyroidism and ophthalmopathy. TCR beta CDR3 regions were amplified from RNA transcripts. Carried out on the TCR CDR3, a first-round RT-PCR used the HTBI primer set. From the multiplex PCR reads, TCRdb called clonotypes with MiXCR, one entry per CDR3 protein. The table includes about 360,000 distinct CDR3 sequences, roughly 25% detected once. At least ten counts were recorded for this clonotype. CDR3 length: 13 amino acids. Germline V CDR1 and CDR2: SGHNT, YENEEA. With 0 bases removed from V and 5 bases from J, the gap between germline ends came to 7 bases.

The rearrangement links TRBV11-3 to TRBJ1-1, with unresolved D. The sequence came from a man between 45 and 60 years old with Graves' hyperthyroidism. The specimen was blood. The CDR3 nucleotides read TGTGCCAGCAGCTTAGAAGAGTATACTGAAGCTTTCTTT. Protein product: CASSLEEYTEAFF. Complete variable domain (other parts from reference TRBV11-3 and TRBJ1-1): EAGVVQSPRYKIIEKKQPVAFWCNPISGHNTLYWYLQNLGQGPELLIRYENEEAVDDSQLPKDRFSAERLKGVDSTLKIQPAELGDSAVYLCASSLEEYTEAFFGQGTRLTVV.